This T cell receptor (beta chain) was found in a study of shared clonotypes between healthy human individuals. General study results and limits: Donor scarcity curtailed the genetic and exposure-history diversity represented herein.

Assay: immunoSEQ multiplex PCR; the TCRdb copy retains only in-frame clones and omits some. The table lists 2 million to 2.5 million clones, about 90% of them singletons, with 0.37% in the top ten. V was shortened by 2 bases and J by 5 bases, with 7 bases between the two germline ends. This CDR3 contains 13 residues. The germline gives CDR1 KGHSH, CDR2 LQKENI. This clone was seen only a few times. Its antigen is undetermined. This same CDR3 is encoded by further DNA sequences in the sample. The sample consisted of naive CD4+ T cells from PBMCs. Subset specified: CD45RA+ positively selected. This chain links TRBV18 with TRBJ1-5, with D unclear. This receptor was identified in a man younger than 30 in good health. Some clones in this sample may be carry-over from other donors' samples. Written as DNA, the CDR3 is TGTGCCAGCTCACCAGGGCGAGATCAGCCCCAGCATTTT. Translating it yields CASSPGRDQPQHF. Using reference TRBV18 and TRBJ1-5 for the parts outside the CDR3, the full variable domain is NAGVMQNPRHLVRRRGQEARLRCSPMKGHSHVYWYRQLPEEGLKFMVYLQKENIIDESGMPKERFSAEFPKEGPSILRIQQVVRGDSAAYFCASSPGRDQPQHFGDGTRLSIL.